This T cell receptor beta chain was sequenced during a study of CD8 T cells in Susac syndrome. RNA in amounts of about 0.45 to 1 ug was reverse transcribed with random hexamers. The immunoSEQ assay covered 54 Vbeta and 13 Jbeta segments for CDR3. One entry per CDR3 protein, called by TCRdb with MiXCR from the immunoSEQ multiplex PCR reads. This table holds fewer than 350,000 distinct CDR3 sequences, about 92% found once. The CDR3 sequence is 12 residues long. Germline CDR1 is MNHEY and CDR2 is SMNVEV (reference sequence). With 6 bases removed from V and 8 bases from J, the gap between germline ends came to 14 bases.

The receptor was isolated from a human donor with multiple sclerosis. Material for sequencing was CD4+ T cells from PBMCs. V and J are TRBV27 and TRBJ2-7; weak D call: TRBD2 (5 bases). Here the CDR3 reads CASSPDWRKQYF. Here the CDR3 DNA reads TGTGCCAGCAGCCCGGACTGGCGTAAGCAGTACTTC.